The TCR beta chain described here comes from a study of blood T cell repertoires in COVID-19 (TCRdb year 2020). Regarding the research as a whole: Samples from collaborators originated in the United States, Italy and Spain and spanned both the acute and convalescent phases of COVID-19. The prospective study material was composed of cDNA or gDNA derived from T cells, B-cell-depleted T cells, or PBMCs. Subjects who had been exposed to COVID-19, were actively infected with it, or had recovered from it provided the deeply sampled blood TCRbeta repertoires that made up the dataset. The repertoires were released in a freely available public database intended as a resource for research on the immune response to SARS-CoV-2. The samples were drawn from the first 160 participants of the ongoing ImmuneRACE study and from 1,200 or so subjects provided by 6 global collaborators. The sample metadata nearly always contained a de-identified subject ID, COVID-19 status, age in years and sex. Where available, HLA class I and class II types were taken from metadata supplied by the sample provider and were not determined by assay-based typing. Study-wide conclusions, independent of this receptor: Clinical and demographic metadata were provided uncurated, with the amount varying by source and participant.

The immunoSEQ Assay, a bias-controlled multiplex PCR, was used to amplify TCRbeta CDR3 regions from genomic DNA. Per the authors' processing: The number of nucleated cells in each sample was estimated by amplification of reference gene primers within the assay. To quantify the absolute abundance of each unique TCRbeta CDR3 rearrangement, sequence reads were collapsed and filtered. For each sample, productive Simpson clonality was calculated as the square root of Simpson's diversity index over productive rearrangements. Not all clones reach the TCRdb copy of this immuneACCESS table, which keeps in-frame sequences only. Checked studies attribute under half of the gap to unresolved V genes and leave the rest unexplained. The D gene and trimming were derived from the DNA, and the V and J assignments and clone size from that table. Recorded for this sample are roughly 250,000 clones; 75% to 90% of them occurred a single time. Clones ranked in the top ten supply approximately 7.5% of the sample.

On this clone: The clone's antigen remains unknown. Base quality data are lacking; no much larger clone is found one base away.

CDR1 and CDR2 are read off the germline V gene (reference sequence) as LGHDT and YNNKEL. Counted from cysteine to phenylalanine, this CDR3 has 16 amino acids. Just the 48-base CDR3 DNA is kept, in frame starting at base 1. V is pruned by 2 bases and J by 5 bases, leaving 7 bases of the junction without a gene match. Samples from volunteer blood donors who had recovered from COVID-19 were contributed by a second Seattle source. Collaborating institutions collected whole blood in K2EDTA tubes following their own protocols. For TCRbeta analysis, collaborator samples were shipped as frozen whole blood, as isolated PBMCs, or as DNA extracted from either sample type.

The sequence came from a man in his 60s who had recovered from COVID-19. The chain links TRBV3-1 (or the pseudogene TRBV3-2) with TRBJ1-1; 11 junctional bases match TRBD1. What was sequenced was peripheral blood. The base sequence is TGTGCCAGCAGCCAATTTTTGGGACAGGGGGGTACTGAAGCTTTCTTT. This gives the protein CASSQFLGQGGTEAFF.